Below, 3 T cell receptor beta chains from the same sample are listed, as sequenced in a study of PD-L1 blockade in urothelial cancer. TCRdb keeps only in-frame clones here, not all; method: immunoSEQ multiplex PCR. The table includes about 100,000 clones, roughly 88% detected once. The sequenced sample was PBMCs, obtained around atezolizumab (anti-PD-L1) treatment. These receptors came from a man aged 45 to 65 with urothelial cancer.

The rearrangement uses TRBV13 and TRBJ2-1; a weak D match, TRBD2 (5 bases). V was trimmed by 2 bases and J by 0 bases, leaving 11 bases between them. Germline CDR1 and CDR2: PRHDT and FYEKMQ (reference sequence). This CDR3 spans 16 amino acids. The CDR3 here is CASSLRTGSSYNEQFF. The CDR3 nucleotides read TGTGCCAGCAGCTTACGGACTGGGAGCTCCTACAATGAGCAGTTCTTC.

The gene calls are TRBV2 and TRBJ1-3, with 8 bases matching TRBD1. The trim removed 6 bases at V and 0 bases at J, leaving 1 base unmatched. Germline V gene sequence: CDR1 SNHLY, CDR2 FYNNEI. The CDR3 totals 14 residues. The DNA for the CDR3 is TGTGCCAGCAGGGGGACAGGCTCTGGAAACACCATATATTTT. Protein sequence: CASRGTGSGNTIYF.

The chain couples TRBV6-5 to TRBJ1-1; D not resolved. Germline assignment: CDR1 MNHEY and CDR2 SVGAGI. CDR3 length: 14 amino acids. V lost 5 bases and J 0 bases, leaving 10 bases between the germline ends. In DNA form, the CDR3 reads TGTGCCAGCAGTCCCGGTGGGCTGAACACTGAAGCTTTCTTT. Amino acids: CASSPGGLNTEAFF.